This is a list of T cell receptor beta chains from one sample in a study of beta chain features in type 1 diabetes. Repertoires were generated with immunoSEQ multiplex PCR, while TCRdb's copy carries only in-frame clones and drops some. The repertoire includes 200,000 to 300,000 clones, 68% of them detected once, and about 0.05% sits in the top ten. Sample: naive CD4+ T cells from blood. Every receptor here comes from a young man in good health. CDR3s include the opening cysteine and the closing phenylalanine or tryptophan. D genes are given only for firm matches. Expanded clones are given a class, and other clones once, few, many or no size at all.

J: TRBJ1-1
size: .
D: TRBD1
V: TRBV30
DNA: TGTGCCTGGAGTCTACAGGGGGCTTCAGAAGCTTTCTTT
CDR3: CAWSLQGASEAFF

J: TRBJ2-1
size: .
D: .
V: TRBV20-1
DNA: TGCAGTCGAACCGACAATGAGCAGTTCTTC
CDR3: CSRTDNEQFF

J: TRBJ1-2
size: few
D: .
V: TRBV30
DNA: TGTGCCTGGAGTAGGCAGGGCGACTATGGCTACACCTTC
CDR3: CAWSRQGDYGYTF

J: TRBJ2-5
size: .
D: .
V: TRBV6-5
DNA: TGTGCCAGCAGTCAACCGACAGTGGGGACCCAGTACTTC
CDR3: CASSQPTVGTQYF

J: TRBJ2-3
size: .
D: .
V: TRBV5-4
DNA: TGTGCCAGCGAAACCCGGGATGCTAGCACAGATACGCAGTATTTT
CDR3: CASETRDASTDTQYF

J: TRBJ2-1
size: .
D: .
V: TRBV7-9
DNA: TGTGCCAGCAGCTTAGTCGCGGACAATGAGCAGTTCTTC
CDR3: CASSLVADNEQFF

J: TRBJ2-1
size: .
D: .
V: TRBV29-1
DNA: TGCAGCGTTGCCTCTCGACTAGTTTATGAGCAGTTCTTC
CDR3: CSVASRLVYEQFF

J: TRBJ2-7
size: .
D: TRBD2
V: TRBV18
DNA: TGTGCCAGCTCACCACAGCGGGAGGTGGTCCACGAGCAGTACTTC
CDR3: CASSPQREVVHEQYF

J: TRBJ2-5
size: few
D: .
V: TRBV29-1
DNA: TGCAGCGTGGAAGAAGAGACCCAGTACTTC
CDR3: CSVEEETQYF

J: TRBJ2-5
size: once
D: TRBD1
V: TRBV30
DNA: TGTGCCTGGAGTGTTGGACAGGCGACCCAAGAGACCCAGTACTTC
CDR3: CAWSVGQATQETQYF

J: TRBJ1-5
size: few
D: .
V: TRBV15
DNA: TGTGCGATGAGGAAATTTCAGCCCCAGCATTTT
CDR3: CAMRKFQPQHF

J: TRBJ2-3
size: few
D: .
V: TRBV29-1
DNA: TGCAGCGCTGATGGAGGCACAGATACGCAGTATTTT
CDR3: CSADGGTDTQYF

J: TRBJ2-1
size: .
D: .
V: TRBV28
DNA: TGTGCCAGCAGTTTGGTCCCGTCCTACAATGAGCAGTTCTTC
CDR3: CASSLVPSYNEQFF

J: TRBJ2-1
size: .
D: .
V: TRBV2
DNA: TGTGCCAGCAGTGTTCCGAGGGGGGGTATACCACCGTTCTTC
CDR3: CASSVPRGGIPPFF

J: TRBJ2-3
size: .
D: .
V: TRBV6-6
DNA: TGTGCCAGCCGGGTCCAGACAGATACGCAGTATTTT
CDR3: CASRVQTDTQYF

J: TRBJ2-3
size: few
D: .
V: TRBV9
DNA: TGTGCCAGCAGCTTGCGACAGGGCACAGATACGCAGTATTTT
CDR3: CASSLRQGTDTQYF

J: TRBJ1-5
size: .
D: .
V: TRBV7-2
DNA: TGTGCCAGCAGCTTAGCCGTAACTCAGCCCCAGCATTTT
CDR3: CASSLAVTQPQHF

J: TRBJ1-2
size: .
D: TRBD1
V: TRBV25-1
DNA: TGTGCCAGCAGTGAAGGTGGGACAGCGAGACACACCTTC
CDR3: CASSEGGTARHTF

J: TRBJ1-2
size: .
D: TRBD1
V: TRBV30
DNA: TGTGCCTGGAGTGTACTTCGGACAGGCAGCTACACCTTC
CDR3: CAWSVLRTGSYTF

J: TRBJ1-3
size: few
D: .
V: TRBV30
DNA: TGTGCCTGGAGTCCCTCTGGAAACACCATATATTTT
CDR3: CAWSPSGNTIYF

J: TRBJ1-1
size: .
D: .
V: TRBV29-1
DNA: TGCAGCGTTGTCGGTCGATTGAACACTGAAGCTTTCTTT
CDR3: CSVVGRLNTEAFF

J: TRBJ2-2
size: few
D: .
V: TRBV7-2
DNA: TGTGCCAGCAGCTTCCCCGGGGTAACAGGGGAGCTGTTTTTT
CDR3: CASSFPGVTGELFF

J: TRBJ2-7
size: .
D: .
V: TRBV10-3
DNA: TGTGCCATCAGTGAAAGGTACGAGCAGTACTTC
CDR3: CAISERYEQYF

J: TRBJ1-2
size: .
D: .
V: TRBV30
DNA: TGTGCCTTCGCGACTGGGGAAGGCTACACCTTC
CDR3: CAFATGEGYTF

J: TRBJ2-7
size: few
D: TRBD1
V: TRBV7-2
DNA: TGTGCCAGCAGCTCGGACAGGAGCTCCTACGAGCAGTACTTC
CDR3: CASSSDRSSYEQYF

J: TRBJ2-7
size: .
D: TRBD1
V: TRBV25-1
DNA: TGTGCCAGCAGTGCCTTCCCAGGGGGTTACGAGCAGTACTTC
CDR3: CASSAFPGGYEQYF

J: TRBJ2-1
size: .
D: .
V: TRBV4-1
DNA: TGCGCCAGCAGCCACCCCGCCGGGCCCCAGTTCTTC
CDR3: CASSHPAGPQFF

J: TRBJ2-1
size: .
D: .
V: TRBV30
DNA: TGTGCCTGGAGTTTGGCCGTGAACTCCTACAATGAGCAGTTCTTC
CDR3: CAWSLAVNSYNEQFF

J: TRBJ2-3
size: .
D: TRBD1
V: TRBV30
DNA: TGTGCCTGGAGTGACCAGGGGGTAGGGACAGATACGCAGTATTTT
CDR3: CAWSDQGVGTDTQYF

J: TRBJ1-5
size: few
D: .
V: TRBV5-1
DNA: TGCGCCAGCAGCTTGGTGGGTGGCAATCAGCCCCAGCATTTT
CDR3: CASSLVGGNQPQHF

J: TRBJ2-5
size: .
D: TRBD1
V: TRBV5-1
DNA: TGCGCCAGCAGCCTGGGACAGCTCCAAGAGACCCAGTACTTC
CDR3: CASSLGQLQETQYF

J: TRBJ1-1
size: .
D: .
V: TRBV29-1
DNA: TGCAGCGCTTCACAGAGTATGAACACTGAAGCTTTCTTT
CDR3: CSASQSMNTEAFF

J: TRBJ2-7
size: few
D: .
V: TRBV25-1
DNA: TGTGCCAGCAGTGTTCCAGGCTCCTACGAGCAGTACTTC
CDR3: CASSVPGSYEQYF

J: TRBJ2-7
size: .
D: TRBD2
V: TRBV19
DNA: TGTGCCAGTAGTACGGTGACTAGCGGGAGTTACGAGCAGTACTTC
CDR3: CASSTVTSGSYEQYF

J: TRBJ2-3
size: .
D: .
V: TRBV30
DNA: TGTGCCTGGAGTCTAGCGTTAGGAACAGATACGCAGTATTTT
CDR3: CAWSLALGTDTQYF

J: TRBJ2-1
size: .
D: TRBD2
V: TRBV27
DNA: TGTGCCAGCCGACGGGAGGGCCGTTACAATGAGCAGTTCTTC
CDR3: CASRREGRYNEQFF

J: TRBJ1-2
size: .
D: .
V: TRBV20-1
DNA: TGCAGTGCTAGAGACCAGTTCGGCTCCTTC
CDR3: CSARDQFGSF

J: TRBJ2-3
size: .
D: .
V: TRBV7-9
DNA: TGTGCCAGCAGCTTAGTGGCAGATACGCAGTATTTT
CDR3: CASSLVADTQYF

J: TRBJ2-5
size: .
D: .
V: TRBV6-5
DNA: TGTGCCAGCAGTTACGCATCAACCACGCGGGCCCAGTACTTC
CDR3: CASSYASTTRAQYF

J: TRBJ2-6
size: .
D: .
V: TRBV5-1
DNA: TGCGCCAGCAGCCTCAACCCCGCAGGGATCTCTGGGGCCAACGTCCTGACTTTC
CDR3: CASSLNPAGISGANVLTF

J: TRBJ2-3
size: .
D: .
V: TRBV14
DNA: TGTGCCAGCAGCCAAGGTCGGGTTTCGGCGCTGTATTTT
CDR3: CASSQGRVSALYF

J: TRBJ2-3
size: .
D: .
V: TRBV29-1
DNA: TGCAGCGTTGAAATGGGTCAGCCAACAGATACGCAGTATTTT
CDR3: CSVEMGQPTDTQYF

J: TRBJ1-3
size: .
D: .
V: TRBV30
DNA: TGTGCCTGGACCGGACAGCTGGGAAACACCATATATTTT
CDR3: CAWTGQLGNTIYF

J: TRBJ2-4
size: .
D: .
V: TRBV7-9
DNA: TGTGCCAGCAGTTCACTAGCCAAAAACATTCAGTACTTC
CDR3: CASSSLAKNIQYF

J: TRBJ2-7
size: once
D: TRBD1
V: TRBV6-6
DNA: TGTGCCAGCAGTCCGGGACAGGGAGCGAACGAGCAGTACTTC
CDR3: CASSPGQGANEQYF

J: TRBJ1-2
size: .
D: .
V: TRBV7-2
DNA: TGTGCCAGCAGCTTAGAAGTTTCCAATGGCTACACCTTC
CDR3: CASSLEVSNGYTF

J: TRBJ2-5
size: .
D: .
V: TRBV29-1
DNA: TGCAGCGTTGTTCCCGGGAACTTGGGGACCCAGTACTTC
CDR3: CSVVPGNLGTQYF

J: TRBJ2-1
size: .
D: .
V: TRBV13
DNA: TGTGCCAGCAGCTTAACGGTGGGAGGGCAGTTCTTC
CDR3: CASSLTVGGQFF

J: TRBJ2-3
size: .
D: .
V: TRBV18
DNA: TGTGCCAGCTCACCACTTGCCATCACAGATACGCAGTATTTT
CDR3: CASSPLAITDTQYF

J: TRBJ2-3
size: .
D: .
V: TRBV9
DNA: TGTGCCAGCAGCGTAGACCCAGGTGGCACAGATACGCAGTATTTT
CDR3: CASSVDPGGTDTQYF

J: TRBJ2-7
size: once
D: .
V: TRBV5-1
DNA: TGCGCCAGCAGCTCGCCTGCCTACGAGCAGTACTTC
CDR3: CASSSPAYEQYF

J: TRBJ2-2
size: .
D: .
V: TRBV28
DNA: TGTGCCAGCATCAATAGGAACACCGGGGAGCTGTTTTTT
CDR3: CASINRNTGELFF

J: TRBJ2-7
size: .
D: TRBD1
V: TRBV29-1
DNA: TGCAGCGGTATGGGACAGGGGGACGAGCAGTACTTC
CDR3: CSGMGQGDEQYF